This T cell receptor beta chain was sequenced in a study of shared clonotypes between healthy human individuals (TCRdb year 2020). The study in broad terms: The cohort comprised two women and a few men aged 18 to 49 years. For each donor, CD4 naive and CD4 memory were each run on three plates, CD8 naive on two plates, and CD8 memory on one plate. The study deeply sequenced blood TCR repertoires of 5 or 6 healthy adults to estimate repertoire size and the extent of clonotype sharing between individuals. To increase sequencing depth and limit assay-specific biases, different laboratories used diverse techniques to prepare libraries and sequence TCR repertoires. Each donor's leukapheresis produced roughly between roughly 0.9 and 9 billion PBMCs.

On this clone: Its antigen is currently not known. There are no base qualities to consult, and no much larger clone falls within one base. This CDR3 is also generated by other DNA sequences in the sample.

Using the deep immunoSEQ assay, TCR CDR3 regions were amplified from genomic DNA by multiplex PCR. For each cell subset, the extracted genomic DNA was distributed evenly across all wells of several immunoSEQ 96-well plates, and each plate served as one replicate. For sorted subsets, each replicate PCR was loaded with 200 ng genomic DNA, equivalent to about 30,000 T cell genomes. The purified libraries were quantified using a Qubit 3.0 fluorometer, sized with a Bioanalyzer 2100, and then quantified again using the KAPA Library Quantification kit. Each immunoSEQ 96-well plate was sequenced on its own single-read 150-cycle Illumina NextSeq 550 flow cell. On the authors' methods: The immunoSEQ output contained only junctional sequences without quality scores, so filtering could not match that applied to full-length reads. Sequences were annotated with PyIR, a Python wrapper for IgBLAST v1.9, using IMGT germline references to assign V/J genes and CDR3. Reads were removed for weak V/J assignments (E-value above 1e-6), missing CDR3, stop codons, out-of-frame junctions, or ambiguous translated residues. V3J clonotypes were defined as sequences sharing the same inferred V gene, J gene, and CDR3 amino acid sequence. Percentage overlap between repertoires was computed as shared unique clonotypes divided by the size of the smaller repertoire. Three approaches were used to assess repertoire richness: RTK rarefaction, the Chao1 estimator, and Recon v2.1 estimates of unobserved clonotypes. Generation probabilities were computed with OLGA for all TCRbeta clonotypes obtained by the gDNA method from several donors. TCRdb carries this immuneACCESS record with in-frame sequences only. Its versions omit some clonotypes, under half of them owing to an unresolved V gene in the studies checked, with the rest unexplained. V and J calls and clone size are those listed in that table; D and trimming were worked out from the DNA. For this sample there are a few million clones; around nine tenths appear just once. The ten largest account for more than 0.12% of the sample.

Healthy HIV-negative adults with no recently reported acute infections or vaccinations were included as donors. Every donor was a Caucasian adult living in Nashville, Tennessee, USA. CD4+ T cells were enriched by magnetic negative selection; naive cells were then positively selected on CD45RA, and the negative fraction formed the memory subset. Blood was collected by leukapheresis, and PBMCs were isolated by Ficoll-Histopaque density gradient centrifugation and then cryopreserved in liquid nitrogen vapor phase. Purity and quantity of every magnetically sorted T cell population were checked by analytical flow cytometry. Each sorted fraction had its genomic DNA isolated and then quantified by UV absorbance on a Nanodrop 2000c. What the research found in general, with its limitations: Pairwise subsampling led to the expectation that sequencing depth would affect the degree of clonotype sharing among donors. Only blood was sampled, and tissue TCR repertoires likely differ from those in blood. Even with the large sequencing depth, rarefaction of the sorted-subset datasets indicated that sequencing was incomplete. The genetic and exposure-history diversity represented was limited by the small number of donors. Compared with non-shared clonotypes, the clonotypes found in all four sorted-subset donors had higher generation probabilities. When a few donors were compared, the shared fraction of clonotypes was around 5% for naive CD4, 3.5% to 4% for naive CD8, 2.3% for memory CD4, and about 0.36% for memory CD8. Estimated clonotype richness was generally larger for naive than for memory subsets.

Spanning cysteine to phenylalanine, the CDR3 consists of 15 amino acids. The sequence is cut down to CDR3 DNA, 45 bases in frame from base 1. V loses 4 bases, J loses 2 bases, and the germline ends lie 10 bases apart. CDR1 and CDR2, per the germline V gene (reference sequence), are SGHNT and YYREEE. The sequenced sample consisted of naive CD4+ T cells sorted from blood. The cell subset or site label, read with the paper, signifies: CD45RA+ positively selected. This clonotype originated in a man aged 18 to 35 in good health. Recombination connected TRBV5-4 to TRBJ2-6; D gene: possibly TRBD2, on 6 matching bases. CDR3 loop: CASSQGGAGANVLTF. The nucleotides read TGTGCCAGCAGCCAGGGCGGGGCTGGGGCCAACGTCCTGACTTTC. Here the CDR3 is joined to the reference TRBV5-4 and TRBJ2-6 genes, and the full variable domain is: ETGVTQSPTHLIKTRGQQVTLRCSSQSGHNTVSWYQQALGQGPQFIFQYYREEENGRGNFPPRFSGLQFPNYSSELNVNALELDDSALYLCASSQGGAGANVLTFGAGSRLTVL.